A single sample gave rise to the 16 T cell receptor beta chains below, sequenced in a study of blood T cell repertoires in COVID-19. The method was immunoSEQ multiplex PCR; TCRdb's version includes in-frame clones alone and lacks a portion of them. This table holds more than 150,000 clones, under 80% found once. The sequencing input was peripheral blood. These TCRs come from a man aged 50 to 60 who had recovered from COVID-19.

Notes on this clone: The sample holds other DNA sequences that translate to the same CDR3. The chain employs TRBV5-1 and TRBJ1-1; D perhaps matches TRBD1 (5 bases). V lost 3 bases to trimming and J lost 4 bases, with 13 bases between them. The germline gives CDR1 SGHRS, CDR2 YFSETQ. CDR3 length: 14 residues. The CDR3 here is CASSSTGGVTEAFF. The CDR3 nucleotides read TGCGCCAGCAGCTCCACGGGGGGAGTCACTGAAGCTTTCTTT.

In nucleotides, the CDR3 is TGTGCCAGCAGCCCTTCCGTCACTAGCGGCTTCGGGGAGCTGTTTTTT. It yields the protein CASSPSVTSGFGELFF. The gene calls are TRBV11-3 and TRBJ2-2; 8 nucleotides align to TRBD2. J was trimmed by 7 bases and V by 5 bases; bases with no gene match: 12. The CDR3 loop spans 16 amino acids. Germline loops: CDR1 SGHNT, CDR2 YENEEA.

The chain has TRBV24-1 and TRBJ2-3, with D uncertain. Germline V gene lookup returns CDR1 KGHDR and CDR2 SFDVKD. This CDR3 contains 13 residues. V lost 4 bases, J lost 0 bases, and 4 bases lay in between. As DNA, the CDR3 is TGTGCCACCAGTGACTCCAGCACAGATACGCAGTATTTT. Protein sequence: CATSDSSTDTQYF.

This clone was detected a few times. The chain carries TRBV29-1 and TRBJ2-3; possible D gene TRBD1, 6 bases. CDR1 SQVTM and CDR2 ANQGSEA come from the germline V gene. This CDR3 comprises 14 residues. Trimming shortened V by 3 bases and J by 4 bases, and 14 bases separated the two germline ends. The CDR3 bases are TGCAGCGTTGAGGGTCAGGGGTTAGCAGATACGCAGTATTTT. It specifies CSVEGQGLADTQYF.

The chain uses TRBV10-3 and TRBJ1-1; D might be TRBD1 (5 bases). V was cut by 3 bases and J by 8 bases, with 13 bases left in between. The germline gives CDR1 ENHRY, CDR2 SYGVKD. The CDR3 contains 13 residues. CDR3 residues: CAISDPRDSEAFF. CDR3 nucleotides: TGTGCCATCAGTGACCCCCGGGACTCCGAAGCTTTCTTT.

The rearrangement uses TRBV7-6 and TRBJ1-3, with TRBD1 matching 7 bases. V was clipped by 5 bases and J by 3 bases; unmatched bases: 4. The CDR3 runs to 14 residues. Germline V gives CDR1 SGHVS, CDR2 FNYEAQ. The CDR3 bases are TGTGCCAGCAGCCGCGGGACAGTTGGAAACACCATATATTTT. It translates to CASSRGTVGNTIYF.

DNA for the CDR3: TGTGCCAGCTCACCACCGGGACTAGCGGGAGTAAATGAGCAGTTCTTC. It translates to CASSPPGLAGVNEQFF. The V gene is TRBV18, the J gene TRBJ2-1; TRBD2 matches at 14 bases. The germline V gene has CDR1 KGHSH and CDR2 LQKENI. The CDR3 spans 16 residues. V trimming: 0 bases; J trimming: 7 bases; junction bases outside the gene matches: 2.

This chain joins TRBV11-2 and TRBJ1-1; no reliable D call. The germline CDR1 and CDR2 sequences are SGHAT and FQNNGV. Trimming pared 2 bases from V and 2 bases from J, leaving 12 bases between. The CDR3 totals 15 residues. The CDR3 here is CASSLPPYSNTEAFF. DNA for the CDR3: TGTGCCAGCAGCTTACCCCCGTACTCAAACACTGAAGCTTTCTTT.

V gene TRBV11-2 combines with J gene TRBJ2-7, with 9 nucleotides matching TRBD2. Per germline, CDR1 SGHAT and CDR2 FQNNGV. J gave up 3 bases and V 2 bases, and 5 bases lay outside the gene matches. This CDR3 has 15 residues. CDR3 loop: CASSLHLAGNYEQYF. The DNA for the CDR3 is TGTGCCAGCAGCTTACACCTAGCGGGAAACTACGAGCAGTACTTC.

The chain combines TRBV21-1 with TRBJ1-2; the D call TRBD1 from the table was never checked on the DNA. TRBV21-1 is described as a pseudogene. The CDR3 runs 12 residues. The CDR3, as DNA: TGTGCCAGCAGCTCCCATGGGCGCGGCTACACCTTC. Translated: CASSSHGRGYTF.

V usage is TRBV3-1 (or the pseudogene TRBV3-2) and J usage is TRBJ2-1; 7 positions agree with TRBD2. The germline V gene has CDR1 LGHDT and CDR2 YNNKEL (reference sequence). The CDR3 contains 16 residues. After removal of 2 bases from V and 4 bases from J, the junction contained 8 bases not matched to a gene. The CDR3 sequence: CASSQPGGKVYNEQFF. In DNA form, the CDR3 reads TGTGCCAGCAGCCAACCGGGGGGAAAAGTGTACAATGAGCAGTTCTTC.

The V and J genes are TRBV30 and TRBJ1-2; 9 nucleotides align to TRBD1. V shed 3 bases, J shed 4 bases, and the junction held 6 bases outside the gene matches. The CDR3 runs to 14 residues. Germline V gives CDR1 GTSNPN, CDR2 SVGIG (reference sequence). For the CDR3, the DNA is TGTGCCTGGAGGGGACAGGGCTCGTTCTATGGCTACACCTTC. Translating gives CAWRGQGSFYGYTF.

The chain has TRBV29-1 and TRBJ1-1, with D maybe TRBD1 (6 bases). The CDR3 length is 10 residues. The V end lost 7 bases, the J end lost 8 bases, and 11 bases lay between the germline ends. Per germline, CDR1 SQVTM and CDR2 ANQGSEA. The CDR3 loop reads CSGAGQEAFF. CDR3 coding DNA: TGCAGCGGCGCCGGACAGGAAGCTTTCTTT.

This clone was seen more than once but under ten times. This chain uses TRBV5-6 with TRBJ1-6; 8 positions match TRBD1. V trimming: 4 bases; J trimming: 7 bases; junction bases outside the gene matches: 4. From germline, CDR1 is SGHDT and CDR2 YYEEEE. This CDR3 is built from 14 residues. The CDR3 here is CASSPRGRNSPLHF. For the CDR3, the DNA is TGTGCCAGCAGCCCCAGGGGGCGGAATTCACCCCTCCACTTT.

The rearrangement uses TRBV27 and TRBJ2-1; D perhaps matches TRBD1 (5 bases). The CDR3 contains 16 residues. Trimming left V 5 bases short and J 1 base short, with 15 bases between. CDR1 is MNHEY and CDR2 is SMNVEV in the germline V gene (reference sequence). The CDR3 DNA reads TGTGCCAGCAGTAACTCCTATGGGGCATCCTACAATGAGCAGTTCTTC. Amino acid sequence: CASSNSYGASYNEQFF.

The V call is TRBV9, the J call TRBJ2-1; a weak D match, TRBD1 (7 bases). Germline-derived CDR1 and CDR2 are SGDLS and YYNGEE. The length of the CDR3 is 13 residues. V was trimmed by 0 bases and J by 15 bases, leaving 16 bases between them. CDR3 DNA: TGTGCCAGCAGCGTAGCTGTGCAGGGGGGCTCGTTCTTC. Its translation: CASSVAVQGGSFF.